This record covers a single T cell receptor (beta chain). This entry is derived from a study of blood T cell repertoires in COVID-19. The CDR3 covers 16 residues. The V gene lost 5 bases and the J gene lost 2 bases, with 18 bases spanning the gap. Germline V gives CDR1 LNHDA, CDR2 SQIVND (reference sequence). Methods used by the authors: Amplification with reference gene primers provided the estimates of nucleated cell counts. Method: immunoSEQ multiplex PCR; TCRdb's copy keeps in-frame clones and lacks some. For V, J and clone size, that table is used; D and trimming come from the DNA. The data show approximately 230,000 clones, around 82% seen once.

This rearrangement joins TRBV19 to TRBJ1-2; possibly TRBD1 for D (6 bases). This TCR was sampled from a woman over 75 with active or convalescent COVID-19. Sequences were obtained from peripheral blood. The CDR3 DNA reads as TGTGCCAGTAGTCCTCAGGGGCAGGGGCACAACTATGGCTACACCTTC. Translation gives CASSPQGQGHNYGYTF.